The T cell receptor beta chain described here comes from a study of cytomegalovirus exposure and HLA in healthy donors. Both 60 Vbeta primers and 13 Jbeta primers went into the PCR. Repertoires were generated with immunoSEQ multiplex PCR, while TCRdb's copy carries only in-frame clones and drops some. Here the sample table reports about 160,000 clones. V gave up 4 bases and J gave up 0 bases, with 10 bases separating them. Germline CDR1 MGHDK, CDR2 SYGVNS. The CDR3 is 14 residues long. Sequenced sample: PBMCs. The chain joins TRBV25-1 to TRBJ2-7; maybe TRBD2 (6 bases). The clonotype comes from a young man in good health and CMV-seronegative. DNA for the CDR3: TGTGCCAGCAGTGTGGAGGGAGGCTCCTACGAGCAGTACTTC. The encoded protein is CASSVEGGSYEQYF.